These 17 T cell receptor beta chains originate from one sample sequenced in a study of long-term antiretroviral therapy in people with HIV (dated by TCRdb to the early 2020s). The immunoSEQ hsTCRB v3.0 assay was used at survey level resolution to sequence the TRB variable region. What TCRdb holds here is the immuneACCESS table cut down to in-frame rearrangements. Part of the clones is not present; checked against another copy, under half of the missing clones reflect an unresolved V gene, and the others are unexplained. Counted in this sample were more than 25,000 clones; about 88% of them appeared once. The ten largest clones represent roughly 1% of the sample. Here the sequenced sample was unsorted PBMCs, taken 2 years after starting antiretroviral therapy. All receptors derive from a middle-aged man with HIV.

This sequence joins TRBV27 and TRBJ2-3; no definite D call. CDR3 length: 14 residues. The germline V gene encodes CDR1 MNHEY and CDR2 SMNVEV (reference sequence). Trimming shortened V by 6 bases and J by 4 bases, and 14 bases separated the two germline ends. CDR3 sequence: CASRPVVTSDTQYF. The DNA of the CDR3 is TGTGCCAGCAGACCTGTTGTGACTTCAGATACGCAGTATTTT.

This rearrangement joins TRBV12-5 to TRBJ2-2; D tentatively fits TRBD1 or TRBD2 (5 bases each). Germline V gene sequence: CDR1 LGHNT, CDR2 FRNRAP. The CDR3 covers 16 residues. Trimming shortened V by 6 bases and J by 9 bases, and 23 bases separated the two germline ends. The CDR3 sequence is CASGSGWGREGRELFF. Written as DNA, the CDR3 is TGTGCTAGTGGATCCGGCTGGGGCAGAGAGGGCCGGGAGCTGTTTTTT.

This chain links TRBV7-8 with TRBJ1-4; TRBD1 matches at 10 bases. The J segment lost 5 bases and the V segment lost 9 bases, leaving 3 bases of the junction unmatched. In germline, CDR1 is SGHVS, CDR2 FQNEAQ. The CDR3 length is 13 residues. The CDR3 is CASRTGGNEKLFF. The CDR3, as DNA: TGTGCCAGTAGGACAGGGGGGAATGAAAAACTGTTTTTT.

The rearrangement joins TRBV5-1 to TRBJ2-2, with a weak D call TRBD2 (6 bases). Deletions cut 2 bases from V and 1 base from J, with 9 bases between. The CDR3 is made up of 15 amino acids. The germline V gene encodes CDR1 SGHRS and CDR2 YFSETQ. The CDR3 bases are TGCGCCAGCAGCTTCCAGGGACTGAACACCGGGGAGCTGTTTTTT. Its translation: CASSFQGLNTGELFF.

The chain combines TRBV9 with TRBJ2-3, with 10 bases identical to TRBD2. The germline gives CDR1 SGDLS, CDR2 YYNGEE. The CDR3 sequence is 15 residues long. J was trimmed by 4 bases and V by 1 base; bases with no gene match: 3. The CDR3 is CASSVLAGESDTQYF. CDR3 nucleotide sequence: TGTGCCAGCAGCGTACTAGCGGGAGAGTCAGATACGCAGTATTTT.

The rearrangement joins TRBV7-9 to TRBJ2-7, with D uncertain. The CDR3 has 12 residues. V lost 4 bases to trimming and J lost 4 bases, with 8 bases between them. The germline V gene has CDR1 SEHNR and CDR2 FQNEAQ (reference sequence). The CDR3 spells CASSSIRYEQYF. The CDR3 nucleotides are TGTGCCAGCAGCTCGATCAGATACGAGCAGTACTTC.

This chain uses TRBV28 with TRBJ1-3, with D tentatively TRBD1 (6 bases). Trimming stripped 4 bases from V and 3 bases from J, with 22 bases between. CDR1 is MDHEN, CDR2 SYDVKM, per germline. The CDR3 loop spans 18 amino acids. Here the CDR3 reads CASSSLTGTRFIGNTIYF. CDR3 in DNA: TGTGCCAGCAGTTCCCTGACAGGCACTAGATTCATTGGAAACACCATATATTTT.

Remarks on this clone: The DNA is omitted, as the CDR3 cannot be located on it reliably, and the CDR3 follows TCRdb's listing. The V and J genes are TRBV28 and TRBJ2-7; the table's TRBD2 call for D was not verified on the DNA. Germline lookup yields CDR1 MDHEN and CDR2 SYDVKM. The CDR3 spans 16 amino acids, including both terminal residues. The CDR3 region is CASSFGEGIRSYEQYF.

The chain joins TRBV19 to TRBJ1-1; 7 bases map to TRBD1. Germline CDR1 LNHDA, CDR2 SQIVND (reference sequence). The V gene end was trimmed by 6 bases and the J gene end by 2 bases; junction bases not matched to a gene: 6. This CDR3 region has 14 residues. DNA of the CDR3: TGTGCCAGTAGCCGAGGGACAGTTAACACTGAAGCTTTCTTT. Protein product: CASSRGTVNTEAFF.

The V gene is TRBV28, the J gene TRBJ1-2; D remains ambiguous. V was cut by 5 bases and J by 0 bases, with 4 bases left in between. The CDR3 has 12 amino acids. The germline CDR1 and CDR2 sequences are MDHEN and SYDVKM. CDR3: CASSPANYGYTF. DNA of the CDR3: TGTGCCAGCAGTCCCGCTAACTATGGCTACACCTTC.

This clone was recorded only once. The V and J genes are TRBV2 and TRBJ2-3, with a weak D call TRBD2 (6 bases). Germline V gene data show CDR1 as SNHLY and CDR2 as FYNNEI. The CDR3 sequence is 17 residues long. V was pared by 5 bases and J by 2 bases, with 20 bases between. The CDR3 here is CASSLRSGTHNTDTQYF. CDR3 nucleotide sequence: TGTGCCAGCAGTCTACGCTCCGGGACTCATAACACAGATACGCAGTATTTT.

The chain carries TRBV11-3 and TRBJ1-1; D gene uncertain. Trimming shortened V by 1 base and J by 5 bases, and 8 bases separated the two germline ends. This CDR3 contains 13 residues. CDR1 is SGHNT and CDR2 is YENEEA in the germline V gene. The CDR3 bases are TGTGCCAGCAGCTTAGGTGGGTTTACTGAAGCTTTCTTT. Translation: CASSLGGFTEAFF.

This clone appeared a single time. The chain links TRBV7-8 to TRBJ1-5, with TRBD1 matching 8 bases. CDR3 size: 14 residues. V lost 5 bases and J lost 7; bases outside the gene matches: 7. Per the germline V gene, CDR1 is SGHVS and CDR2 is FQNEAQ. As DNA, the CDR3 is TGTGCCAGCAGCCGCTCCGGACAGGGACAGCCCCAGCATTTT. Translating gives CASSRSGQGQPQHF.

The rearrangement uses TRBV6-5 and TRBJ2-3, with D tentatively TRBD1 (5 bases). The germline CDR1 and CDR2 sequences are MNHEY and SVGAGI. V was cut by 6 bases and J by 3 bases, with 7 bases left in between. The CDR3 totals 12 residues. The CDR3 protein is CASRAGTDTQYF. In DNA form, the CDR3 reads TGTGCCAGCAGGGCAGGGACAGATACGCAGTATTTT.

This chain uses TRBV30 with TRBJ1-5; perhaps TRBD1 as D (5 bases). This CDR3 is 16 amino acids long. V lost 1 base and J lost 0, with 13 bases in between. CDR1 GTSNPN and CDR2 SVGIG come from the germline V gene (reference sequence). The CDR3, as DNA: TGTGCCTGGAGTGGGGTAGGACAACATAGCAATCAGCCCCAGCATTTT. This gives the protein CAWSGVGQHSNQPQHF.

This clone was observed once. The rearrangement links TRBV11-2 to TRBJ1-5; D might be TRBD1 (5 bases). The V and J ends lost 5 bases and 0 bases respectively, with 14 bases between them. Per germline, CDR1 SGHAT and CDR2 FQNNGV. The CDR3 has 16 residues. The DNA for the CDR3 is TGTGCCAGCAGCCCCGCGGGACGGATTAGCAATCAGCCCCAGCATTTT. Its translation is CASSPAGRISNQPQHF.

The genes are TRBV4-1 and TRBJ1-5, with D unclear. V was trimmed by 4 bases and J by 3 bases, leaving 10 bases between them. Germline loops: CDR1 MGHRA, CDR2 YSYEKL. This CDR3 has 14 amino acids. This CDR3 reads CASSPRTNNQPQHF. CDR3 coding DNA: TGCGCCAGCAGCCCGAGGACCAACAATCAGCCCCAGCATTTT.